The 22 T cell receptor beta chains listed next were all sequenced from one sample in a study of shared clonotypes between healthy human individuals. Some clones are missing from TCRdb's copy, which holds only in-frame ones; the method was immunoSEQ multiplex PCR. The sample includes about 980,000 clones, about three quarters of them seen just once. Specimen: memory CD4+ T cells sorted from blood. Subset reported: CD45RA-negative fraction. These receptors came from a man aged 18 to 29 in good health.

The CDR3 nucleotides read TGTGCCAGCAGCGTCGCGTGGGGGACTCTTAGCCATGAGCAGTTCTTC. Translated, it gives CASSVAWGTLSHEQFF. The V gene is TRBV9, the J gene TRBJ2-1, with D possibly TRBD2 on 6 matching bases. V lost 2 bases to trimming and J lost 8 bases, with 20 bases between them. Germline assignment: CDR1 SGDLS and CDR2 YYNGEE. This CDR3 has 16 residues.

The chain couples TRBV28 to TRBJ1-4, with unresolved D. The CDR3 is 16 residues long. V lost 3 bases, J lost 0 bases, and 11 bases lay in between. CDR1 MDHEN and CDR2 SYDVKM come from the germline V gene. CDR3 protein: CASSFSTASTNEKLFF. CDR3 nucleotides: TGTGCCAGCAGTTTCAGCACTGCCTCAACTAATGAAAAACTGTTTTTT.

CDR3 in amino acids: CASSQPLAGSYNEQFF. CDR3 in DNA: TGTGCCAGCAGCCAACCACTAGCGGGATCCTACAATGAGCAGTTCTTC. V and J are TRBV4-2 and TRBJ2-1, with 10 bases aligning to TRBD2. J lost 1 base, V lost 2 bases, and 2 bases had no gene match. Germline assignment: CDR1 LGHNA and CDR2 YNFKEQ. The CDR3 sequence is 16 residues long.

This rearrangement joins TRBV6-1 to TRBJ2-7; 9 nucleotides line up with TRBD2. Germline V gives CDR1 MNHNS, CDR2 SASEGT. The ends lost 3 bases at V and 3 bases at J; junction bases unmatched: 9. This CDR3 has 16 amino acids. CDR3 DNA: TGTGCCAGCAGTGAGACCAGCGGGGGGAGGTACTACGAGCAGTACTTC. Its protein is CASSETSGGRYYEQYF.

The genes are TRBV27 and TRBJ2-2; the D is unclear. CDR1 and CDR2 from the germline V gene are MNHEY and SMNVEV (reference sequence). The V end lost 5 bases, the J end lost 6 bases, and 13 bases lay between the germline ends. This CDR3 has 14 residues. CDR3 sequence (DNA): TGTGCCAGCAGTGCCCTGAGTAGCCCCGGGGAGCTGTTTTTT. This encodes CASSALSSPGELFF.

This chain joins TRBV15 and TRBJ2-7, with a weak D call TRBD1 (6 bases). V gave up 0 bases and J gave up 2 bases, with 20 bases separating them. The germline gives CDR1 LNHNV, CDR2 YYDKDF (reference sequence). The CDR3 is made up of 18 amino acids. The CDR3 sequence: CATSRDLGARGDTYEQYF. The CDR3 DNA sequence: TGTGCCACCAGCAGAGATTTGGGGGCCAGGGGCGATACCTACGAGCAGTACTTC.

The genes are TRBV6-1 and TRBJ2-1; 7 bases are a match to TRBD2. This CDR3 is built from 15 residues. Germline assignment: CDR1 MNHNS and CDR2 SASEGT. The V gene end was trimmed by 4 bases and the J gene end by 2 bases; junction bases not matched to a gene: 5. The CDR3, as DNA: TGTGCCAGCAGTGGGGAGGGAACACCCTACAATGAGCAGTTCTTC. Protein: CASSGEGTPYNEQFF.

CDR3 coding DNA: TGTGCCAGCAGCTCACGGGGTCCACCTAACTATGGCTACACCTTC. Translating it yields CASSSRGPPNYGYTF. The chain has TRBV7-2 and TRBJ1-2; D call uncertain. Germline loops: CDR1 SGHTA, CDR2 FQGNSA. Trimming removed 4 bases from V and 0 bases from J, with 12 bases in between. There are 15 residues in the CDR3.

The rearrangement links TRBV6-5 to TRBJ2-7; D gene ambiguous. The germline V gene has CDR1 MNHEY and CDR2 SVGAGI. The length of the CDR3 is 12 residues. V was shortened by 5 bases and J by 1 base, with 6 bases between the two germline ends. The CDR3 DNA is TGTGCCAGCAGTGTATCTTCCTACGAGCAGTACTTC. It encodes CASSVSSYEQYF.

Regarding this clone: The identical CDR3 is also encoded by other nucleotide sequences in the sample. This sequence joins TRBV7-2 and TRBJ1-1; D perhaps matches TRBD1 (5 bases). The CDR3 loop spans 14 amino acids. Trimming took 2 bases from V and 3 from J, leaving 10 bases between them. In germline, CDR1 is SGHTA, CDR2 FQGNSA. Here the CDR3 DNA reads TGTGCCAGCAGCTTACAGGGTGGGGACACTGAAGCTTTCTTT. The encoded protein is CASSLQGGDTEAFF.

This chain connects TRBV25-1 to TRBJ2-5, with a tentative D call TRBD1 (6 bases). Germline loops: CDR1 MGHDK, CDR2 SYGVNS. The CDR3 covers 13 residues. V gave up 4 bases and J gave up 5 bases, with 11 bases separating them. The CDR3 bases are TGTGCCAGCAGTGTGCAGGGGCGGGAGACCCAGTACTTC. Residues: CASSVQGRETQYF.

The chain uses TRBV5-1 and TRBJ2-2; the match to TRBD2 covers 10 bases. Per the germline V gene, CDR1 is SGHRS and CDR2 is YFSETQ. The CDR3 has 16 amino acids. V gave up 4 bases and J gave up 5 bases; unmatched junction bases: 8. As DNA, the CDR3 is TGCGCCAGCAGCCCTGAAGGGACTAGCGTAACCGGGGAGCTGTTTTTT. Protein: CASSPEGTSVTGELFF.

V usage is TRBV10-3 and J usage is TRBJ1-4; a weak D match, TRBD1 (6 bases). This CDR3 is 16 amino acids long. Germline assignment: CDR1 ENHRY and CDR2 SYGVKD. V was pared by 3 bases and J by 2 bases, with 13 bases between. The DNA of the CDR3 is TGTGCCATCAGTGACGGTGACACAGGGACTAATGAAAAACTGTTTTTT. Translation gives CAISDGDTGTNEKLFF.

The chain is built from TRBV19 and TRBJ2-7; 7 nucleotides match TRBD1. Trimming cost V 2 bases and J 5 bases; bases outside gene matches: 3. This CDR3 comprises 13 residues. Germline values: CDR1 LNHDA, CDR2 SQIVND (reference sequence). CDR3 sequence: CASSIIQGNEQYF. In DNA, the CDR3 is TGTGCCAGTAGTATAATACAGGGGAACGAGCAGTACTTC.

This clone was counted a few times. The chain has TRBV6-1 and TRBJ1-5, with D hard to call. CDR3 length equals 14 residues. Germline CDR1 and CDR2: MNHNS and SASEGT. Trimming took off 8 bases at V and 3 bases at J, with 14 bases between the two ends. As DNA, the CDR3 is TGTGCCAGCGGAAGGGTGCCGGTCAATCAGCCCCAGCATTTT. Residues: CASGRVPVNQPQHF.

The chain recombines TRBV30 with TRBJ1-1; D is possibly TRBD1 (6 bases). The germline V gene has CDR1 GTSNPN and CDR2 SVGIG (reference sequence). With 2 bases removed from V and 6 bases from J, the gap between germline ends came to 10 bases. The CDR3 runs 12 residues. CDR3 region: CAWSQKGAEAFF. DNA for the CDR3: TGTGCCTGGAGTCAAAAGGGGGCTGAAGCTTTCTTT.

The chain carries TRBV5-6 and TRBJ2-7; 9 bases are shared with TRBD1. The CDR3 has 15 amino acids. The V segment lost 2 bases and the J segment 4 bases; nucleotides outside the gene matches: 7. Germline loops: CDR1 SGHDT, CDR2 YYEEEE. CDR3 in amino acids: CASSLWDRDGYEQYF. As DNA, the CDR3 is TGTGCCAGCAGCTTATGGGACAGGGATGGGTACGAGCAGTACTTC.

The genes are TRBV9 and TRBJ1-6; tentative D call: TRBD1 (5 bases). Trimming took 0 bases from V and 7 from J, leaving 17 bases between them. Germline CDR1 is SGDLS and CDR2 is YYNGEE. This CDR3 spans 17 amino acids. The CDR3 region has the DNA TGTGCCAGCAGCGTAGATCGGGGACCCCAAGGGAATTCACCCCTCCACTTT. Protein: CASSVDRGPQGNSPLHF.

The V and J genes are TRBV2 and TRBJ2-2, with TRBD2 matching over 14 bases. The CDR3 is made up of 15 amino acids. Trimming removed 8 bases from V and 7 bases from J; junction bases left unmatched: 6. In germline, CDR1 is SNHLY, CDR2 FYNNEI. The CDR3 DNA is TGTGCCAGCCTGGGACTAGCGGGAGCGGGCGGGGAGCTGTTTTTT. This encodes CASLGLAGAGGELFF.

In this sample, this clone turned up a few times. V usage is TRBV18 and J usage is TRBJ1-5; D uncertain. V dropped 0 bases and J dropped 7 bases, with 7 bases sitting between them. CDR1 KGHSH and CDR2 LQKENI come from the germline V gene. This CDR3 has 13 amino acids. The CDR3 is CASSPPGIQPQHF. Here the CDR3 DNA reads TGTGCCAGCTCACCACCGGGAATCCAGCCCCAGCATTTT.

The chain carries TRBV9 and TRBJ1-4; D perhaps matches TRBD1 (5 bases). V was shortened by 0 bases and J by 4 bases, with 7 bases between the two germline ends. CDR3 size: 14 residues. CDR1 is SGDLS, CDR2 YYNGEE, per germline. In nucleotides, the CDR3 is TGTGCCAGCAGCGTAGCCGGGGGTAATGAAAAACTGTTTTTT. It translates to CASSVAGGNEKLFF.

The rearrangement uses TRBV6-1 and TRBJ2-5; unclear D gene. Per germline, CDR1 MNHNS and CDR2 SASEGT. This CDR3 comprises 12 residues. V lost 4 bases and J 4 bases, leaving 7 bases between the germline ends. CDR3 region: CASSAMGETQYF. The CDR3 nucleotides read TGTGCCAGCAGTGCCATGGGAGAGACCCAGTACTTC.